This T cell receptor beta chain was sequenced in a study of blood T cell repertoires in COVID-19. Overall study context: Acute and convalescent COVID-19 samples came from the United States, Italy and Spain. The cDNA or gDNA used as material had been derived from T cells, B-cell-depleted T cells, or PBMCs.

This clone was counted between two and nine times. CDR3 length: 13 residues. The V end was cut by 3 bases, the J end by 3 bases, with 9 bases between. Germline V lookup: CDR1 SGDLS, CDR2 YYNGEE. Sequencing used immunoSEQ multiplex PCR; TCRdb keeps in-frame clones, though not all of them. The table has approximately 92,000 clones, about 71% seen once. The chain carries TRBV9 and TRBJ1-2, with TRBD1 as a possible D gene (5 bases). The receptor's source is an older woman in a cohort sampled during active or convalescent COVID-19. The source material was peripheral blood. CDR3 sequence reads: CASSATGDYGYTF. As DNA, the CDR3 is TGTGCCAGCAGCGCGACGGGGGACTATGGCTACACCTTC.